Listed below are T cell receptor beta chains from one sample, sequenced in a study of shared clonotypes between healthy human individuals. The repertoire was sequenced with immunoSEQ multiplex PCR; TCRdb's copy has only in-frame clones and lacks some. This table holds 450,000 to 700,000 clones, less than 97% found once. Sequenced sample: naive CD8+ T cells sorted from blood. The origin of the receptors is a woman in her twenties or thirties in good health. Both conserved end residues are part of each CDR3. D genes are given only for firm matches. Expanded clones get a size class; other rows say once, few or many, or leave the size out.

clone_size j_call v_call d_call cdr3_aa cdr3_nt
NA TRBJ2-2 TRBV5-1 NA CASSEGPFRGSGELFF TGCGCCAGCAGTGAGGGGCCATTCAGGGGTTCCGGGGAGCTGTTTTTT
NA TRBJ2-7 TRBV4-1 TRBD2 CASSQDREGPYEQYF TGCGCCAGCAGCCAAGATCGGGAGGGTCCTTACGAGCAGTACTTC
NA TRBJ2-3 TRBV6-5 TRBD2 CASSLTSGNTDTQYF TGTGCCAGCAGCCTGACTAGCGGGAACACAGATACGCAGTATTTT
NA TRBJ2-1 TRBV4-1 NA CASSQERHNEQFF TGCGCCAGCAGCCAAGAGCGGCACAATGAGCAGTTCTTC
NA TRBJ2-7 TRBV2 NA CASSVGSSYEQYF TGTGCCAGCAGTGTAGGGAGCTCCTACGAGCAGTACTTC
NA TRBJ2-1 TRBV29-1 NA CSVVSGTVNEQFF TGCAGCGTTGTATCTGGGACCGTCAATGAGCAGTTCTTC
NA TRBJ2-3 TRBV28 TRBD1 CASSSQGARSTDTQYF TGTGCCAGCAGTTCACAGGGGGCTCGGAGCACAGATACGCAGTATTTT
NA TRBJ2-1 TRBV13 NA CASSLGQQGPYNEQFF TGTGCCAGCAGCTTAGGCCAACAGGGCCCATACAATGAGCAGTTCTTC
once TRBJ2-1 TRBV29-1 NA CSVESRENTQEQFF TGCAGCGTTGAGTCCCGGGAGAATACCCAGGAGCAGTTCTTC
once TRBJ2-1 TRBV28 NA CASSLRQRADNEQFF TGTGCCAGCAGTTTACGCCAGCGGGCGGATAATGAGCAGTTCTTC
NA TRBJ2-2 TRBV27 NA CASSFLAVTGELFF TGTGCCAGCAGTTTTCTTGCTGTTACCGGGGAGCTGTTTTTT
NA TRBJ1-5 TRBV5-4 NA CASSLQGGGQPQHF TGTGCCAGCAGCTTACAGGGTGGTGGTCAGCCCCAGCATTTT
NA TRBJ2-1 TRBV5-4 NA CASSRINEQFF TGTGCCAGCAGCAGGATCAATGAGCAGTTCTTC
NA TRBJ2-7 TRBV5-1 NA CASSLRGGNEQYF TGCGCCAGCAGCCTCAGGGGAGGGAACGAGCAGTACTTC
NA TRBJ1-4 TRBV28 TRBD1 CASRPNRGPANEKLFF TGTGCCAGCAGGCCCAACAGGGGGCCGGCTAATGAAAAACTGTTTTTT
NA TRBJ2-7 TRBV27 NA CASSLGTRPYEQYF TGTGCCAGCAGTTTAGGAACACGACCCTACGAGCAGTACTTC
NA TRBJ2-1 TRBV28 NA CASSFNEQFF TGTGCCAGCAGTTTTAATGAGCAGTTCTTC
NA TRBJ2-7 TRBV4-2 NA CASSRGLSSYEQYF TGTGCCAGCAGCCGGGGGTTAAGCTCCTACGAGCAGTACTTC
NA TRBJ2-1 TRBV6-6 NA CASPGGRPGSYNEQFF TGTGCCAGTCCCGGGGGGCGGCCAGGCTCCTACAATGAGCAGTTCTTC
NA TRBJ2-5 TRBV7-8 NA CASSLATPYETQYF TGTGCCAGCAGCTTAGCGACCCCATATGAGACCCAGTACTTC
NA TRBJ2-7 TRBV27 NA CASSFGPKYEQYF TGTGCCAGCAGTTTTGGGCCCAAATACGAGCAGTACTTC
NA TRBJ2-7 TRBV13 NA CASSLADRSYEQYF TGTGCCAGCAGCTTAGCCGACAGAAGCTACGAGCAGTACTTC
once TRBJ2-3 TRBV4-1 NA CASSQEFKGEDTQYF TGCGCCAGCAGCCAAGAATTCAAGGGCGAAGATACGCAGTATTTT
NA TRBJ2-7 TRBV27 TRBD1 CASSPSPGTGVRYEQYF TGTGCCAGCAGTCCAAGCCCCGGGACAGGGGTTCGCTACGAGCAGTACTTC
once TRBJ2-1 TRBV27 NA CASTIDTSYNEQFF TGTGCCAGCACCATAGACACATCCTACAATGAGCAGTTCTTC
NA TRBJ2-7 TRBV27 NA CASKGSVYEQYF TGTGCCTCAAAGGGGAGTGTCTACGAGCAGTACTTC
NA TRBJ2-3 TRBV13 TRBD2 CASSLGTSGRNTQYF TGTGCCAGCAGCCTGGGGACTAGCGGGAGGAATACGCAGTATTTT
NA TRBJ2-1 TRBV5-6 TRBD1 CASSIQGALNEQFF TGTGCCAGCAGTATACAGGGGGCCCTGAATGAGCAGTTCTTC
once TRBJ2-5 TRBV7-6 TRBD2 CASTPARGDGWTQYF TGTGCCAGCACGCCAGCGCGGGGGGACGGATGGACCCAGTACTTC
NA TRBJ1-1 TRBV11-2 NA CASSLAFMNTEAFF TGTGCCAGCAGCTTAGCCTTCATGAACACTGAAGCTTTCTTT
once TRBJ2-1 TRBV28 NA CASTPGTTNYNEQFF TGTGCCAGCACCCCCGGGACAACTAACTACAATGAGCAGTTCTTC
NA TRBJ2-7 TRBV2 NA CASSEAVQLIHEQYF TGTGCCAGCAGTGAAGCGGTACAGCTTATCCACGAGCAGTACTTC
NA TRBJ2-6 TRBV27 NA CASSPSGANVLTF TGTGCCAGCAGTCCCTCTGGGGCCAACGTCCTGACTTTC
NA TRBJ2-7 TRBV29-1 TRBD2 CSVLGTSGSYEQYF TGCAGCGTTCTAGGGACTAGCGGGAGCTACGAGCAGTACTTC
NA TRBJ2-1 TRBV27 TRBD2 CASTWGGLATEQFF TGTGCCAGCACCTGGGGGGGACTAGCGACTGAGCAGTTCTTC
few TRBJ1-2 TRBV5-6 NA CASSLGGYGYTF TGTGCCAGCAGCTTGGGGGGTTATGGCTACACCTTC
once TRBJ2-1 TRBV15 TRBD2 CATSRDPGLGPYNEQFF TGTGCCACCAGCAGAGATCCGGGACTAGGCCCTTACAATGAGCAGTTCTTC
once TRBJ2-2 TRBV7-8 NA CASSLALGTPAGELFF TGTGCCAGCAGCTTAGCGCTCGGGACCCCGGCCGGGGAGCTGTTTTTT
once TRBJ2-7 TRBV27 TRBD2 CASSPSAGTRGYEQYF TGTGCCAGCAGCCCGAGCGCCGGGACTAGGGGGTACGAGCAGTACTTC
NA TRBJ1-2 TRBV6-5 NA CASSYSKGLGNYGYTF TGTGCCAGCAGTTACTCGAAAGGACTGGGGAACTATGGCTACACCTTC
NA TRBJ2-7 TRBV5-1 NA CASSPPASYEQYF TGCGCCAGCAGCCCCCCGGCCTCCTACGAGCAGTACTTC
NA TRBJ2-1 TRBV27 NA CASSLSGGYEQFF TGTGCCAGCAGTTTGTCTGGGGGGTATGAGCAGTTCTTC
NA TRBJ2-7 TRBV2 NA CASSGAGPGDPRRDYEQYF TGTGCCAGCAGTGGGGCGGGTCCGGGGGATCCGAGGCGGGACTACGAGCAGTACTTC
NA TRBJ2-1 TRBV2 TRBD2 CASRSGTAYNEQFF TGTGCCAGCAGGAGCGGGACCGCCTACAATGAGCAGTTCTTC
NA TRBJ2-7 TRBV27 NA CASSLSGPNTGVSYEQYF TGTGCCAGCAGTTTATCGGGGCCTAACACAGGAGTATCCTACGAGCAGTACTTC
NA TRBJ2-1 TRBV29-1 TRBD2 CSVPGLAVNEQFF TGCAGCGTTCCCGGACTAGCAGTCAATGAGCAGTTCTTC